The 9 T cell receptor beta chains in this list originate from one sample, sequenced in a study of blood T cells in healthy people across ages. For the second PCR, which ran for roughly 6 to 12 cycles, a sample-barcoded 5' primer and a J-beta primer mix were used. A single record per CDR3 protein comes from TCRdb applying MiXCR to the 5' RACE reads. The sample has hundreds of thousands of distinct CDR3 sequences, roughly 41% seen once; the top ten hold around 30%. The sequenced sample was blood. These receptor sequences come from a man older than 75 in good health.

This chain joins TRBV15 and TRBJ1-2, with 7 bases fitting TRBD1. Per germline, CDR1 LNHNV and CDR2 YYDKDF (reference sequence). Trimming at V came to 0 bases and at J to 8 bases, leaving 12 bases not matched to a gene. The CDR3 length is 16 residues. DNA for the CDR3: TGTGCCACCAGCAGAGATAGGGGGAGACAGGGCGGAGGCTACACCTTC. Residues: CATSRDRGRQGGGYTF.

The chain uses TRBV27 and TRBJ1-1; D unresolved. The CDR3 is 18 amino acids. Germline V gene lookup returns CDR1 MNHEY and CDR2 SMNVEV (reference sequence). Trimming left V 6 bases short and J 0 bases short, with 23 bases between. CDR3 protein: CASSRTAAGPLMNTEAFF. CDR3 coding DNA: TGTGCCAGCAGCCGCACCGCGGCAGGCCCCTTAATGAACACTGAAGCTTTCTTT.

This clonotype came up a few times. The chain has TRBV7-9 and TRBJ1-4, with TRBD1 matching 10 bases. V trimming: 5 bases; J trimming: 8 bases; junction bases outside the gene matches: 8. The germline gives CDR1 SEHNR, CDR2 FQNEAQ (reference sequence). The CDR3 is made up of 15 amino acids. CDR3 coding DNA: TGTGCCAGCAGCCTCGGACAGGGGGAATACGAAAAACTGTTTTTT. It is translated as CASSLGQGEYEKLFF.

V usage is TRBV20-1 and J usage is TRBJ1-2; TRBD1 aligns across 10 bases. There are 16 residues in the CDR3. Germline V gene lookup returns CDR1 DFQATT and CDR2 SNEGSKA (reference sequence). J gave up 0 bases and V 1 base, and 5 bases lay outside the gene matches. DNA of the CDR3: TGCAGTGCTAGAGGACAGGGGGCTTCGGCTAACTATGGCTACACCTTC. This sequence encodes CSARGQGASANYGYTF.

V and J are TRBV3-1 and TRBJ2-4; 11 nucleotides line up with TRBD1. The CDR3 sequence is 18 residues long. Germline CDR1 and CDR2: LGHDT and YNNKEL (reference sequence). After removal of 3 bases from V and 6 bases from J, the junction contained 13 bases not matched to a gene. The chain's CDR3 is CASSQWGTGGGRGNIQYF. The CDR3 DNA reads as TGTGCCAGCAGCCAGTGGGGGACAGGGGGTGGTCGAGGAAACATTCAGTACTTC.

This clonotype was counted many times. The CDR3 region has the DNA TGTGCCAGCAGTTTGGACGGGAGGAAATCAGATACGCAGTATTTT. Translating it yields CASSLDGRKSDTQYF. V is TRBV6-2 or TRBV6-3 and J is TRBJ2-3, with TRBD2 identical over 7 bases. Germline CDR1 and CDR2: MNHEY and SVGEGT. The CDR3 is 15 amino acids. The V segment lost 4 bases and the J segment 4 bases; nucleotides outside the gene matches: 8.

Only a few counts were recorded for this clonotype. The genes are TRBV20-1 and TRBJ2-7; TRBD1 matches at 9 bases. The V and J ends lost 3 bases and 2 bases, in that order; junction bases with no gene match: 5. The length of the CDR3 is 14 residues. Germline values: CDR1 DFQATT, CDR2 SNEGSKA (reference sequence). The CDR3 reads CSASRHRGPYEQYF. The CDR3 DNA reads TGCAGTGCTAGTCGTCACAGGGGGCCCTACGAGCAGTACTTC.

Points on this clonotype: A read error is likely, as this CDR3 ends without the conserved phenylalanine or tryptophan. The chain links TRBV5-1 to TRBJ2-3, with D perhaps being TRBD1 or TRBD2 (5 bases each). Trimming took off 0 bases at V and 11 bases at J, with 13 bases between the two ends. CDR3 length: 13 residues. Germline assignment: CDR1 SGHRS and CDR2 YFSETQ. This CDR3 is CASSLEGTKKQYV. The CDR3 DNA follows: TGCGCCAGCAGCTTGGAGGGGACCAAAAAGCAGTATGTT.

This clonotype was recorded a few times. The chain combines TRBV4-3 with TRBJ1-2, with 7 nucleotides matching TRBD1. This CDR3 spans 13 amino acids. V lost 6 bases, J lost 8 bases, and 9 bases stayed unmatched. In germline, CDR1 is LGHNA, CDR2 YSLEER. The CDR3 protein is CASRGTGEGGYTF. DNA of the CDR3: TGCGCCAGCAGGGGCACAGGGGAAGGGGGCTACACCTTC.